These T cell receptor beta chains were read from a single sample in a study of shared clonotypes between healthy human individuals. Libraries were prepared by immunoSEQ multiplex PCR; TCRdb keeps only in-frame clonotypes and omits some of them. The data hold fewer than 600,000 clones, with around 74% observed a single time. The sequencing sample was made of PBMCs. The receptors here all came from a woman aged 40 to 49 in good health. Some clones in this sample may be carry-over from other donors' samples. Each CDR3 is given with its conserved first and last residue. The D gene is left open where the match is weak. Expanded clones get a size class; other rows say once, few or many, or leave the size out.

J,V,D,size,CDR3,DNA
TRBJ1-6,TRBV15,.,.,CATSTGTTLHF,TGTGCCACCAGCACGGGGACAACCCTCCACTTT
TRBJ2-5,TRBV5-4,.,.,CASRDTQETQYF,TGTGCCAGCCGGGACACACAAGAGACCCAGTACTTC
TRBJ1-1,TRBV6-6,.,.,CASSYQGMNTEAFF,TGTGCCAGCAGTTACCAAGGTATGAACACTGAAGCTTTCTTT
TRBJ1-3,TRBV25-1,.,.,CASSDIGGGSSGNTIYF,TGTGCCAGCAGTGACATAGGGGGGGGAAGCTCTGGAAACACCATATATTTT
TRBJ2-1,TRBV4-2,TRBD2,.,CASSQEPGLAASEQFF,TGTGCCAGCAGCCAAGAGCCGGGACTAGCGGCGTCGGAGCAGTTCTTC
TRBJ2-3,TRBV5-1,.,.,CASSPSGVGADTQYF,TGCGCCAGCAGCCCATCAGGGGTGGGTGCAGATACGCAGTATTTT
TRBJ1-3,TRBV27,.,.,CASSLSGGAGGNTIYF,TGTGCCAGCAGTTTATCGGGGGGGGCAGGGGGAAACACCATATATTTT
TRBJ2-2,TRBV7-2,.,.,CASSRPGGELFF,TGTGCCAGCAGCCGCCCTGGGGGGGAGCTGTTTTTT
TRBJ2-2,TRBV7-2,TRBD1,few,CASSPFTGAGTGELFF,TGTGCCAGCAGCCCTTTCACAGGGGCGGGCACCGGGGAGCTGTTTTTT
TRBJ2-1,TRBV28,TRBD1,few,CASSLVPGTGVNEQFF,TGTGCCAGCAGTTTAGTTCCCGGGACAGGGGTCAATGAGCAGTTCTTC
TRBJ1-3,TRBV7-9,.,.,CASSPKGLDTIYF,TGTGCCAGCAGTCCAAAAGGGTTGGACACCATATATTTT
TRBJ2-1,TRBV7-2,TRBD2,.,CASSNSGSKAEQFF,TGTGCCAGCAGCAATAGCGGGAGTAAGGCTGAGCAGTTCTTC
TRBJ2-2,TRBV30,TRBD2,once,CAWSPGLAETGELFF,TGTGCCTGGAGCCCGGGACTAGCGGAGACCGGGGAGCTGTTTTTT
TRBJ2-7,TRBV19,TRBD1,.,CASSMDRVSYEQYF,TGTGCCAGTAGTATGGACAGGGTGTCGTACGAGCAGTACTTC
TRBJ1-2,TRBV28,TRBD1,.,CASSLGQAPLFGYTF,TGTGCCAGCAGTTTAGGACAGGCGCCCCTGTTCGGCTACACCTTC
TRBJ2-3,TRBV6-4,.,.,CASSERLNGFTDTQYF,TGTGCCAGCAGTGAGAGACTCAATGGATTCACAGATACGCAGTATTTT
TRBJ2-1,TRBV2,.,.,CASSVDRSSYNEQFF,TGTGCCAGCAGTGTTGACCGGAGCTCCTACAATGAGCAGTTCTTC
TRBJ1-1,TRBV19,.,.,CASNRDGDTEAFF,TGTGCCAGTAACAGGGACGGGGACACTGAAGCTTTCTTT
TRBJ2-1,TRBV11-2,.,.,CASFSRQAPNEQFF,TGTGCCAGCTTTTCCAGACAGGCTCCAAATGAGCAGTTCTTC
TRBJ2-7,TRBV7-8,TRBD1,.,CASSLGQGFHEQYF,TGTGCCAGCAGCTTGGGACAGGGTTTCCACGAGCAGTACTTC
TRBJ2-5,TRBV5-1,TRBD2,.,CASSLLTSGSMETQYF,TGCGCCAGCAGCTTGCTCACTAGCGGGAGTATGGAGACCCAGTACTTC
TRBJ2-1,TRBV19,.,.,CASSIQASPYNEQFF,TGTGCCAGTAGTATTCAGGCCTCCCCCTACAATGAGCAGTTCTTC
TRBJ1-2,TRBV28,.,.,CASRSWRGTNYGYTF,TGTGCCAGCCGATCATGGCGGGGGACTAACTATGGCTACACCTTC